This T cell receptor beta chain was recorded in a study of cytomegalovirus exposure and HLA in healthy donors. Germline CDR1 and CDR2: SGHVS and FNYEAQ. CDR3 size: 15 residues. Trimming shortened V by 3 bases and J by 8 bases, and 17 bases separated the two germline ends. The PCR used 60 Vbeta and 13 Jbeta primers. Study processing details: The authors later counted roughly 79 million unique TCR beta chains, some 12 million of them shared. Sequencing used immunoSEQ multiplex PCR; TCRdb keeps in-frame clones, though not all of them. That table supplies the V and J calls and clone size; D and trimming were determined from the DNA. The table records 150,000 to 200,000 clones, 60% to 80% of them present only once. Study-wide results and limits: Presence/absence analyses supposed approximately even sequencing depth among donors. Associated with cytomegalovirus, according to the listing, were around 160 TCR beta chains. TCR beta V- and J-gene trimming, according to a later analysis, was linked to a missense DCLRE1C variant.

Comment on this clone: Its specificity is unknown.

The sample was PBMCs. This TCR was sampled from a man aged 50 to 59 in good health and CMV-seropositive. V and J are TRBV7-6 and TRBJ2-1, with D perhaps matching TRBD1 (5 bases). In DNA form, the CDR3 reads TGTGCCAGCAGCTTGGAAGGGGATAATATACATGAGCAGTTCTTC. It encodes CASSLEGDNIHEQFF.